This is a list of T cell receptor beta chains from one sample in a study of Ad26.COV2.S vaccination and SARS-CoV-2 variants. Sequencing was performed with immunoSEQ multiplex PCR; in TCRdb, only in-frame clones are kept and a portion is missing. This sample carries 500,000 or so clones, around 88% of them seen once, and the ten largest clones take roughly 13%. The material sequenced was peripheral blood, taken in a trial of Ad26.COV2.S vaccine versus placebo. These receptors originate from a person between 18 and 65 years old who received the Ad26.COV2.S COVID-19 vaccine or a placebo. Both conserved end residues are part of each CDR3. D genes are given only for firm matches. Expanded clones get a size class; other rows say once, few or many, or leave the size out.

clone size,V gene,J gene,D gene,CDR3 DNA,CDR3 protein
-,TRBV7-2,TRBJ2-7,TRBD1,TGTGCCAGCAGCTTAAGAGGGACAGGGGGCCTGAACGAGCAGTACTTC,CASSLRGTGGLNEQYF
-,TRBV25-1,TRBJ2-5,-,TGTGCCAGCAGTACCGCCGGGGGTTTGGAGACCCAGTACTTC,CASSTAGGLETQYF
-,TRBV27,TRBJ2-1,-,TGTGCCAGCAGTTTGTCGGGGTCCTACAATGAGCAGTTCTTC,CASSLSGSYNEQFF
once,TRBV6-2/TRBV6-3,TRBJ2-2,-,TGTGCCAGCAGTTACAGGGTTGGGAACACCGGGGAGCTGTTTTTT,CASSYRVGNTGELFF
-,TRBV6-5,TRBJ1-1,TRBD1,TGTGCCAGCAAGAGGGGGCTGAATACTGAAGCTTTCTTT,CASKRGLNTEAFF
once,TRBV7-8,TRBJ2-7,-,TGTGCCAGCAGGGGGGCTGTGACAGCCTCCTACGAGCAGTACTTC,CASRGAVTASYEQYF
-,TRBV27,TRBJ1-5,TRBD1,TGTGCCAGCAGTTCCCTGGGACAGGGGGCCTATGAGCCCCAGCATTTT,CASSSLGQGAYEPQHF
-,TRBV30,TRBJ1-2,-,TGTGCCTGGAATCAAGCCGGGACGGCCTATGGCTACACCTTC,CAWNQAGTAYGYTF
-,TRBV2,TRBJ2-7,TRBD1,TGTGCCAGCAGTGAGATGAACAGGGGGCGGTACGAGCAGTACTTC,CASSEMNRGRYEQYF
-,TRBV3-1/TRBV3-2,TRBJ1-6,TRBD1,TGTGCCAGCACAGAGACAGGGATCAATTCACCCCTCCACTTT,CASTETGINSPLHF
-,TRBV28,TRBJ1-5,-,TGTGCCAGCAGCAACTATAATCAGCCCCAGCATTTT,CASSNYNQPQHF
few,TRBV11-2,TRBJ1-2,TRBD1,TGTGCCAGCAGCTTAGATGGCAGGGGGCCGACTAACTATGGCTACACCTTC,CASSLDGRGPTNYGYTF
-,TRBV5-1,TRBJ2-1,-,TGCGCCAGCAGCTTGGGACGCCACAGAAACAATGAGCAGTTCTTC,CASSLGRHRNNEQFF
-,TRBV9,TRBJ2-7,TRBD2,TGTGCCAGCAGCTCAGAGGCTAGCGGCAGCTCCTACGAGCAGTACTTC,CASSSEASGSSYEQYF
-,TRBV30,TRBJ2-5,-,TGTGCCTGGAGTGTCTCGCCCCCGGGGGAGACCCAGTACTTC,CAWSVSPPGETQYF
-,TRBV6-1,TRBJ2-7,TRBD2,TGTGCCAGCAGTGAGGCCCTAAGCGGGAGAGACGAGCAGTACTTC,CASSEALSGRDEQYF
-,TRBV27,TRBJ2-2,TRBD1,TGTGCCAGCAGTTCAGGGACAGGGGTTCACGGGGAGCTGTTTTTT,CASSSGTGVHGELFF
-,TRBV9,TRBJ1-4,TRBD1,TGTGCCAGCAGCGTAGAGGGGAGGGGGCGTGAAGAAAAACTGTTTTTT,CASSVEGRGREEKLFF
few,TRBV10-3,TRBJ2-7,TRBD2,TGTGCCATCAGTGAAGGTCTAGCGGTTTACGAGCAGTACTTC,CAISEGLAVYEQYF
-,TRBV5-8,TRBJ1-5,TRBD1,TGTGCCAGCTCCGGGGCAGGGGGCCATGTTCAGCCCCAGCATTTT,CASSGAGGHVQPQHF
-,TRBV28,TRBJ2-3,-,TGTGCCAGCAGTTTTCGGAGGCAGTTTGCGGATACGCAGTATTTT,CASSFRRQFADTQYF
-,TRBV9,TRBJ2-1,TRBD2,TGTGCCAGCAGCGTAGCCGGACTAGACAATGAGCAGTTCTTC,CASSVAGLDNEQFF
-,TRBV5-1,TRBJ2-1,TRBD2,TGCGCCAGCAGCTCAGGACTAGCAGACAATGAGCAGTTCTTC,CASSSGLADNEQFF
few,TRBV13,TRBJ1-6,TRBD1,TGTGCCAGCAGCTTCCGGACAGGGGGCTGGAATTCACCCCTCCACTTT,CASSFRTGGWNSPLHF
-,TRBV7-8,TRBJ1-5,-,TGTGCCAGCAGCACGGACAGCCCCGAACAAAGAAAACCCCAGCATTTT,CASSTDSPEQRKPQHF
-,TRBV24-1,TRBJ2-3,TRBD2,TGTGCCACCAGTGAAGCGGGAGGGAGCACAGATACGCAGTATTTT,CATSEAGGSTDTQYF
-,TRBV9,TRBJ2-1,-,TGTGCCAGCAGCGTAGAGGACAGCGCCTACAATGAGCAGTTCTTC,CASSVEDSAYNEQFF
once,TRBV20-1,TRBJ1-1,-,TGCGGTGAAGTCGTGAACACTGAAGCTTTCTTT,CGEVVNTEAFF
once,TRBV30,TRBJ1-1,-,TGTGCCTGGAGTGTAGGGGCCAGACTTGAAGCTTTCTTT,CAWSVGARLEAFF
-,TRBV7-3,TRBJ2-3,TRBD1,TGTGCCAGCAGCTTTCGGGACAGCGTAGATACGCAGTATTTT,CASSFRDSVDTQYF
-,TRBV19,TRBJ2-3,TRBD2,TGTGCCAGTAGTGGGGGGACTAGAGGGTCAGATACGCAGTATTTT,CASSGGTRGSDTQYF
-,TRBV6-1,TRBJ1-5,-,TGTGCCAGCAGTGAATGGGACACCAATCAGCCCCAGCATTTT,CASSEWDTNQPQHF
-,TRBV30,TRBJ2-3,-,TGTGCCGGGGGCCCGTGGTCTAGCACAGATACGCAGTATTTT,CAGGPWSSTDTQYF
-,TRBV7-9,TRBJ1-1,-,TGTGCCAGCAGCTTCTTAGGCAGGGTAGGGACTGAAGCTTTCTTT,CASSFLGRVGTEAFF
-,TRBV5-1,TRBJ2-5,-,TGCGCCAGCAGCTTGGAAGCAGGGGAAGAGACCCAGTACTTC,CASSLEAGEETQYF
-,TRBV7-8,TRBJ1-2,-,TGTGCCAGCAGCTTCGGCGAGGGCCCCAACTATGGCTACACCTTC,CASSFGEGPNYGYTF
once,TRBV5-6,TRBJ2-6,-,TGTGCCAGCAGCTTGGTACAGGGATTTATAGGGGCCAACGTCCTGACTTTC,CASSLVQGFIGANVLTF
-,TRBV7-8,TRBJ2-1,-,TGTGCCAGCAGCTTAGCGTCGGTTTGGGATGAGCAGTTCTTC,CASSLASVWDEQFF
-,TRBV30,TRBJ1-1,-,TGTGCTAGCCAAAACACTGAAGCTTTCTTT,CASQNTEAFF
-,TRBV5-4,TRBJ2-3,-,TGTGCCAGCAGCTTGGCCCAGGGCCTAGGAGATACGCAGTATTTT,CASSLAQGLGDTQYF
-,TRBV28,TRBJ1-5,-,TGTGCCAGCAGGGCTGGCAATCAGCCCCAGCATTTT,CASRAGNQPQHF
-,TRBV19,TRBJ2-7,TRBD2,TGTGCCAGTAGTCCTCGGGGAGGGGCACCCTACGAGCAGTACTTC,CASSPRGGAPYEQYF
-,TRBV7-2,TRBJ2-1,TRBD2,TGTGCCAGCAGCTCCACAGCCGGGACTAGCGGGAGGAATGAGCAGTTCTTC,CASSSTAGTSGRNEQFF
-,TRBV5-1,TRBJ1-1,-,TGCGCCAGCAGCTTGGCCTTGGATCGTGAAGCTTTCTTT,CASSLALDREAFF
-,TRBV7-2,TRBJ2-3,-,TGTGCCAGCAGCGCCTACAGCACAGATACGCAGTATTTT,CASSAYSTDTQYF
-,TRBV19,TRBJ2-1,TRBD1,TGTGCCAGTAGTATGGGACAGGGGGTCTACAATGAGCAGTTCTTC,CASSMGQGVYNEQFF
-,TRBV27,TRBJ1-6,-,TGTGCCAGCAGCCTCACCGGGCCCCAGGGACGACTTTCACCCCTCCACTTT,CASSLTGPQGRLSPLHF
-,TRBV28,TRBJ2-7,TRBD2,TGTGCCAGCAGGCCCTTAGCGGGACCCGTCTACGAGCAGTACTTC,CASRPLAGPVYEQYF
once,TRBV27,TRBJ1-2,TRBD1,TGTGCCAGCTCCAGGGACAGGACAATAAGGTTGGGCTACACCTTC,CASSRDRTIRLGYTF
-,TRBV28,TRBJ2-2,TRBD1,TGTGCCAGCAGCATGAACAGGGGGCGTAGCGGGGAGCTGTTTTTT,CASSMNRGRSGELFF
-,TRBV5-1,TRBJ2-1,TRBD2,TGCGCCAGCAGCGGCGGCCTAGCGGGAGTAAATGAGCAGTTCTTC,CASSGGLAGVNEQFF
-,TRBV7-3,TRBJ2-1,-,TGTGCCAGCAACACACTAGGGATGAATGAGCAGTTCTTC,CASNTLGMNEQFF
-,TRBV30,TRBJ2-4,-,TGTGCCTGGAGCTCGGCAGGGGAAAACATTCAGTACTTC,CAWSSAGENIQYF